The entry that follows covers one T cell receptor (beta chain) sequence. The data stem from a study of blood T cell repertoires in COVID-19. Sequencing was performed with immunoSEQ multiplex PCR; in TCRdb, only in-frame clones are kept and a portion is missing. Among roughly 240,000 clones, roughly 88% were seen once, and the ten largest hold approximately 2.3%. The germline V gene has CDR1 LNHDA and CDR2 SQIVND (reference sequence). The CDR3 has 14 amino acids. With V trimmed by 8 bases and J by 8 bases, 14 bases remained unmatched. The sequence was obtained from a woman between 35 and 50 years old with acute COVID-19. Source material: PBMCs or T cells enriched from blood (not recorded which). The chain uses TRBV19 and TRBJ1-2; 7 bases match TRBD1. CDR3 sequence reads: CASRRVEGAGGYTF. The DNA for the CDR3 is TGTGCCAGTCGCCGTGTCGAGGGGGCGGGAGGCTACACCTTC.